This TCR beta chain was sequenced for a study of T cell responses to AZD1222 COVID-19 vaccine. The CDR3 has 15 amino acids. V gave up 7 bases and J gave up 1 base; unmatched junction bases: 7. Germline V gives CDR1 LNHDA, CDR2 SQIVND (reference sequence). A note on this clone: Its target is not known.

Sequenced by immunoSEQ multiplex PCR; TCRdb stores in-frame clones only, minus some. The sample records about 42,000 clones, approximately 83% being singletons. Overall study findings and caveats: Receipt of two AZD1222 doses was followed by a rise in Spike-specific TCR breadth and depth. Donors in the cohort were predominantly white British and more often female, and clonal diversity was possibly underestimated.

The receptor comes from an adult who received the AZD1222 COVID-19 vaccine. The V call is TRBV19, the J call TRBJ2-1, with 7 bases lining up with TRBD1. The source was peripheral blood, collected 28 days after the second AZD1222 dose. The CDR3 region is CASTPDRVSYNEQFF. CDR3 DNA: TGTGCCAGTACCCCCGACAGGGTATCCTACAATGAGCAGTTCTTC.